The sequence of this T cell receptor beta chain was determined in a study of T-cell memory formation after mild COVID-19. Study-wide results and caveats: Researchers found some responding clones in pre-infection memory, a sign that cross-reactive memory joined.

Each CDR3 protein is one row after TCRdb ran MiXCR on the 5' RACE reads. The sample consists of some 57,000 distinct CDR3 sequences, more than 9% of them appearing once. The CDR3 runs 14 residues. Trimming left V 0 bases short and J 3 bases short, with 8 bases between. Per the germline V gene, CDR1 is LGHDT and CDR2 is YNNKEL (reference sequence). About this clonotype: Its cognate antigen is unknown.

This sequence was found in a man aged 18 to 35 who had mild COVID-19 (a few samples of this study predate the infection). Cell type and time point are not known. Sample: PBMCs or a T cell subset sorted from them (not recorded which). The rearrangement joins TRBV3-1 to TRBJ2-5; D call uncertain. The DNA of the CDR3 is TGTGCCAGCAGCCAAGAACCCGGAGAAGAGACCCAGTACTTC. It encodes CASSQEPGEETQYF.